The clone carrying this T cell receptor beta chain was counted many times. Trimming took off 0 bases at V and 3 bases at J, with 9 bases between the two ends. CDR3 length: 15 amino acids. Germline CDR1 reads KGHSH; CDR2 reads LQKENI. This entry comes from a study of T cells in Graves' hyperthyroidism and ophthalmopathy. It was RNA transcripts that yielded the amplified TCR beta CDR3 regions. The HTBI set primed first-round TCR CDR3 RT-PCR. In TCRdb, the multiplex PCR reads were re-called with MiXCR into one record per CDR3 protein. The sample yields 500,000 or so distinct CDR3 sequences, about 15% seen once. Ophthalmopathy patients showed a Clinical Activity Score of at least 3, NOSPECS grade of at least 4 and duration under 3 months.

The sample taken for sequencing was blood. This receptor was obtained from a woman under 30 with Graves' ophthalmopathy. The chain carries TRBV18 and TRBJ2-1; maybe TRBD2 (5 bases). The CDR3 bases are TGTGCCAGCTCACCACCGGGAGCCCTCTACAATGAGCAGTTCTTC. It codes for CASSPPGALYNEQFF.